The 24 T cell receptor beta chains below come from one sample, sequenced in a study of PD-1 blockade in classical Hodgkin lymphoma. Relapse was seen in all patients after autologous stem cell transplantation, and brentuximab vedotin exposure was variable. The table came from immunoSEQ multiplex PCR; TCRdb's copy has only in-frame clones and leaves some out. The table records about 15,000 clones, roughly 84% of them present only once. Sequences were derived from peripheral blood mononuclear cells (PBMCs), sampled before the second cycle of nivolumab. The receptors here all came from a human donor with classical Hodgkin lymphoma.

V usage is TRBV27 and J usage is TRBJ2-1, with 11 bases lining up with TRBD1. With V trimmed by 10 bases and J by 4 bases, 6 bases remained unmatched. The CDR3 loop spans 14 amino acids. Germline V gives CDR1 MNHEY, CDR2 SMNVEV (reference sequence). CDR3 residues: CATAGTGGYNEQFF. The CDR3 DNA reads TGTGCCACCGCCGGGACAGGGGGTTACAATGAGCAGTTCTTC.

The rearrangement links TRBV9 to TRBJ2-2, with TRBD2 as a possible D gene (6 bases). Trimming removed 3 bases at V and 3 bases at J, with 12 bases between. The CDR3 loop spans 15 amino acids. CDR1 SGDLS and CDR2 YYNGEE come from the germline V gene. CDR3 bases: TGTGCCAGCAGCGAGGAGGGGAGAGACACCGGGGAGCTGTTTTTT. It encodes CASSEEGRDTGELFF.

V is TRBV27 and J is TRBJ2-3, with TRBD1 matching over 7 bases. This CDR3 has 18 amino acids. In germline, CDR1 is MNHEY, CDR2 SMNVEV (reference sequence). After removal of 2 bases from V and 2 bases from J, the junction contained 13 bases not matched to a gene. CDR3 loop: CASSLVTHRGTNTDTQYF. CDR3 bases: TGTGCCAGCAGTTTAGTCACACACAGGGGAACCAACACAGATACGCAGTATTTT.

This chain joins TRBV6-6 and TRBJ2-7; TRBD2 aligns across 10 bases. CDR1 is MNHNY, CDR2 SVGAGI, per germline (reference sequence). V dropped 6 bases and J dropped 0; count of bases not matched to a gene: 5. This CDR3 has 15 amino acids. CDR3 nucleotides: TGTGCCAGCAGAGATAGCGGGAGGCCCTCCTACGAGCAGTACTTC. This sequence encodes CASRDSGRPSYEQYF.

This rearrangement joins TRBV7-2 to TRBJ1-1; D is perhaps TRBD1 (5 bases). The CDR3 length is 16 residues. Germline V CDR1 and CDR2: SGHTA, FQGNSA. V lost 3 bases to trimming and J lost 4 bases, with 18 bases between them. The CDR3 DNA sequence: TGTGCCAGCAGCTTCGGTATGGGGGGAGGAGGCACTGAAGCTTTCTTT. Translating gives CASSFGMGGGGTEAFF.

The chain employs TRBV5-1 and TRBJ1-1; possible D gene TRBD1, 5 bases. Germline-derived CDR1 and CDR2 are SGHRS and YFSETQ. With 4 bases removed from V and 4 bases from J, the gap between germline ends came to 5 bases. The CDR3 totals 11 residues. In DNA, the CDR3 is TGCGCCAGCAGCGGGGGCACTGAAGCTTTCTTT. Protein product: CASSGGTEAFF.

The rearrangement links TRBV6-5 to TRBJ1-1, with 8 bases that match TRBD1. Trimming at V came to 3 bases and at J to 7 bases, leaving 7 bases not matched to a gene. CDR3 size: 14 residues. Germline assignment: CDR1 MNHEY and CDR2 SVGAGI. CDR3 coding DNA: TGTGCCAGCAGTTATTTAGGACAGGGAAGTGAAGCTTTCTTT. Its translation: CASSYLGQGSEAFF.

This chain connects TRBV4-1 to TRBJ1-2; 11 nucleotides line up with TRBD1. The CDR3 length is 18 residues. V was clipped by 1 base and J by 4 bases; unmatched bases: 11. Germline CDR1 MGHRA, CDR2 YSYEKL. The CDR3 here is CASSQGETGTGGFYGYTF. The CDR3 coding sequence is TGCGCCAGCAGCCAAGGAGAAACCGGGACAGGGGGATTCTATGGCTACACCTTC.

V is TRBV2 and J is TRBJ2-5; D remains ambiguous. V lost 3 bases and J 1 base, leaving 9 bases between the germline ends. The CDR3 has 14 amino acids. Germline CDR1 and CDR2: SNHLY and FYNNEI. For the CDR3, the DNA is TGTGCCAGCAGTGATTGGACCTCCCAAGAGACCCAGTACTTC. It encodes CASSDWTSQETQYF.

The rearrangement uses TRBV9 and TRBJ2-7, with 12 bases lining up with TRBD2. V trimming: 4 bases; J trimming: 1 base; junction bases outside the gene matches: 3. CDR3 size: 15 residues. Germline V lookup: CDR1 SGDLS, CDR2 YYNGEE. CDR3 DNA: TGTGCCAGCAGCCTCGGACTAGCGGGATCCTACGAGCAGTACTTC. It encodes CASSLGLAGSYEQYF.

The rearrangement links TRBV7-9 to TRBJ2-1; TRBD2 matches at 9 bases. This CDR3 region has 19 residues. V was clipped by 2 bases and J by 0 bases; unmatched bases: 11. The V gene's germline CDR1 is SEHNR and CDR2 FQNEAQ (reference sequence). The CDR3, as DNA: TGTGCCAGCAGCTTAAAGGGGCTAGCGGGAATTAGCTCCTACAATGAGCAGTTCTTC. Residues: CASSLKGLAGISSYNEQFF.

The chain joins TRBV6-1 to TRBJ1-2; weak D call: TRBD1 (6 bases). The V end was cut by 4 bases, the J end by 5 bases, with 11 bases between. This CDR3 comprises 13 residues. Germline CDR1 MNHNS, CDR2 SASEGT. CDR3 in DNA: TGTGCCAGCAGTGGGGGGCTAGGGTATGGCTACACCTTC. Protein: CASSGGLGYGYTF.

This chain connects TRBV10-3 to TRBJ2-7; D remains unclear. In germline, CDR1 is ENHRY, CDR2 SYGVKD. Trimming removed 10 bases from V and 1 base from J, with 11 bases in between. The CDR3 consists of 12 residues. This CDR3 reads CATTDGSYEQYF. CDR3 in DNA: TGTGCCACCACGGACGGTTCCTACGAGCAGTACTTC.

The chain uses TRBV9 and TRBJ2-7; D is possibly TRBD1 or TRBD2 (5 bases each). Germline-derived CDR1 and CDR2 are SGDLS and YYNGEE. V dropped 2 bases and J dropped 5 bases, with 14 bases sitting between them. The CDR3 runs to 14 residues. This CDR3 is CASSVRGGNDEQYF. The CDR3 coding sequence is TGTGCCAGCAGCGTGAGGGGTGGGAATGACGAGCAGTACTTC.

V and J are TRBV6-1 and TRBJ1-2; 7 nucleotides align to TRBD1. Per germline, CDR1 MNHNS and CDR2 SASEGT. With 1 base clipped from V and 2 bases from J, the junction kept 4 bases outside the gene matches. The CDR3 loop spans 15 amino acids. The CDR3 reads CASSEVLDRNYGYTF. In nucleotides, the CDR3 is TGTGCCAGCAGTGAAGTTCTGGACAGGAACTATGGCTACACCTTC.

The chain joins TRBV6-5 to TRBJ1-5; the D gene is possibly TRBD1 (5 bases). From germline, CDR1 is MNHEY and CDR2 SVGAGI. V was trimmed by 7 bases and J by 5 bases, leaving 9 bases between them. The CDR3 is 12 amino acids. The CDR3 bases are TGTGCCAGCAAGACAGATCATCAGCCCCAGCATTTT. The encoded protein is CASKTDHQPQHF.

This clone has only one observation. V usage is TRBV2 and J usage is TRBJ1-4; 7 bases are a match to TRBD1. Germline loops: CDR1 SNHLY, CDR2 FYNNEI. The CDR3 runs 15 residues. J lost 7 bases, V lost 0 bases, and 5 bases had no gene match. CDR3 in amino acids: CASSEAGGGIEKLFF. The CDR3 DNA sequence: TGTGCCAGCAGTGAAGCAGGGGGCGGTATTGAAAAACTGTTTTTT.

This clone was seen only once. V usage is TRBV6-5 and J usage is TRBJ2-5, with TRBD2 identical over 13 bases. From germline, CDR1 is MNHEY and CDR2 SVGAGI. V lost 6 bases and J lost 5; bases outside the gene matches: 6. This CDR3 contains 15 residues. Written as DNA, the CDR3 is TGTGCCAGCAGACACGGGACTAGCGGGATGGAGACCCAGTACTTC. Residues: CASRHGTSGMETQYF.

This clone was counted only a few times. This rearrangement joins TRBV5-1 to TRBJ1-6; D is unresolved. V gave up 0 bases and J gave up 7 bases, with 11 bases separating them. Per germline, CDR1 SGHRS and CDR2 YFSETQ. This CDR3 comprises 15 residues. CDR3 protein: CASSLDENLNSPLHF. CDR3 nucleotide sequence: TGCGCCAGCAGCTTGGACGAGAACTTAAATTCACCCCTCCACTTT.

This CDR3 is CASSLARGLKHEQYF. DNA of the CDR3: TGTGCCAGCAGCTTAGCGAGGGGGTTGAAACACGAGCAGTACTTC. This chain joins TRBV7-9 and TRBJ2-7; D might be TRBD1 (6 bases). Germline CDR1 reads SEHNR; CDR2 reads FQNEAQ (reference sequence). This CDR3 comprises 15 residues. Trimming cost V 0 bases and J 5 bases, with 14 bases left between them.

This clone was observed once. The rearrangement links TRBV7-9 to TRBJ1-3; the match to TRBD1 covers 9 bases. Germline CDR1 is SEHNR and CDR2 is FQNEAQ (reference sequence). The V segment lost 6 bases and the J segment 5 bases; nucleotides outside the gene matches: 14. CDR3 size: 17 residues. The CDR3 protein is CASRPMTGGPQRNTIYF. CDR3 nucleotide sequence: TGTGCCAGCAGACCTATGACAGGGGGACCGCAGCGAAACACCATATATTTT.

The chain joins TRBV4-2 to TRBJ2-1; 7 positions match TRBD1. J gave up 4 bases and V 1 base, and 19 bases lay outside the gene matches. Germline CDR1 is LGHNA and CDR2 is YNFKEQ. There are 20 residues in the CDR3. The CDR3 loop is CASSQGRKEFEGARYNEQFF. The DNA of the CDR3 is TGTGCCAGCAGCCAAGGGAGAAAGGAGTTCGAGGGGGCGCGGTACAATGAGCAGTTCTTC.

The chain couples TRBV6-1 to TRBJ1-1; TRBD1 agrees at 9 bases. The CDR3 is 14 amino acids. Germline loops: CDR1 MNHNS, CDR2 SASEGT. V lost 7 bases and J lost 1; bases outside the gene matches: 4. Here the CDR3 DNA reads TGTGCCAGCAAACAACAGGGGGCGAACACTGAAGCTTTCTTT. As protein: CASKQQGANTEAFF.

The CDR3 sequence is CASSQEGGNRGGEKLFF. Written as DNA, the CDR3 is TGCGCCAGCAGCCAAGAAGGGGGGAACAGGGGTGGCGAAAAACTGTTTTTT. The chain joins TRBV4-1 to TRBJ1-4, with 7 positions matching TRBD1. From germline, CDR1 is MGHRA and CDR2 YSYEKL. Losses at the gene ends were 0 bases for V and 8 bases for J; bases not matched to a gene: 12. There are 17 residues in the CDR3.